The TCR beta chain under discussion was sequenced for a study of PD-1 blockade in classical Hodgkin lymphoma (dated by TCRdb to about 2020). With respect to the entire study: Nivolumab dosing was 3 mg/kg intravenously every 2 weeks, continuing until either disease progression or unacceptable toxicity. The study used CyTOF and TCR beta sequencing to define a peripheral blood immune signature of response to PD-1 blockade in classical Hodgkin lymphoma.

Based on the germline V gene, the CDR1 and CDR2 sequences are MNHEY and SVGAGI. Between the V and J ends, shortened by 10 bases and 2 bases respectively, the junction contains 19 bases. The CDR3 holds 15 amino acids from the cysteine to the phenylalanine. Only CDR3 DNA is held: 45 bases, read in frame from base 1. Note on this clone: The antigen it recognizes is unknown. No much larger clone is present one base from it, and per-base qualities are unavailable.

Overall study outcomes, separate from this receptor: Lower diversity was seen in patients whose nivolumab began less than 1 year after ASCT, and these patients were left out of later analyses so that immune reconstitution would not confound the results. Baseline TCR diversity was reported to be lower in newly diagnosed patients than in healthy donors, and even lower in relapsed/refractory patients. By C4D1, a significant rise was seen in CD4+ TCR diversity but not in CD8+ TCR diversity (p=0.0027 vs p=0.16), and the rise was most apparent among complete responders (p=0.02). The study covered only a single clinical trial cohort, and the causes of the repertoire differences, possibly disease activity or prior therapy, were still not defined. Baseline diversity similar to that of newly diagnosed patients was observed in trial patients achieving complete response, whereas significantly lower diversity was observed in partial responders and progressors.

Genomic DNA was extracted with the Qiagen DNeasy kit from unsorted PBMCs and from negatively selected CD4+ and CD8+ fractions. TCR beta CDR3 regions were amplified by immunoSEQ multiplex PCR using primers annealing to V and J segments. Amplification bias was minimized using a synthetic immune receptor repertoire, and residual bias was removed computationally after sequencing. Processing in the source paper ran as follows. Repertoire diversity was quantified as the Shannon entropy index using custom Python scripts. Unsorted, CD4+ and CD8+ repertoires were analyzed separately, except in combined analyses where CD4+ and CD8+ sequences were merged in silico. Clonal expansion was defined as a frequency increase of at least 2-fold after treatment compared with C1D1, and clones undetected at baseline were assigned a pseudocount of 0.5. Clones with 0 or 1 copy at C1D1 were defined as singleton clones, while clones with 2 or more copies were defined as non-singleton clones. Clones expanded in unsorted samples were annotated as CD4+, CD8+ or unknown by matching protein sequences in sorted samples from the same patient. Diversity changes from C1D1 to C4D1 were tested in paired samples using Wilcoxon tests. TCRdb carries this immuneACCESS record with in-frame sequences only. Its versions omit some clonotypes, under half of them owing to an unresolved V gene in the studies checked, with the rest unexplained. V and J calls and clone size are as listed in that table; D and trimming were resolved from the DNA. The sample contains roughly 90,000 clones, roughly 79% of them found a single time. The ten largest clonotypes hold under 20% of the sample.

This specimen's time point label, per the study, means: cycle 2 day 1 (C2D1) of nivolumab. All trial patients had relapsed after autologous stem cell transplantation, with cohorts A, B and C differing in prior brentuximab vedotin exposure. The trial cohort included around 56 patients with relapsed/refractory classical Hodgkin lymphoma, and each patient had a best overall response of complete response, partial response or progressive disease. Trial patients were treated with single-agent nivolumab in the multi-cohort phase II CheckMate 205 trial. Best overall response was determined by an independent review committee according to the 2007 International Working Group response criteria. Trial PBMCs were collected just before the start of nivolumab (C1D1) and during therapy at cycle 2 day 1 and cycle 4 day 1. Peripheral blood was collected in 8 mL Vacutainer Cell Preparation Tubes, from which PBMCs were isolated by centrifugation and then cryopreserved.

The V gene is TRBV6-5 and the J gene is TRBJ2-3; no D gene can be assigned with confidence. The origin of this receptor is a human donor with classical Hodgkin lymphoma. This specimen consisted of peripheral blood mononuclear cells (PBMCs), obtained before the second cycle of nivolumab. The nucleotide sequence is given as TGTGCCACGCGCCGCGTTCCCACCAACACAGATACGCAGTATTTT. This is translated as CATRRVPTNTDTQYF.